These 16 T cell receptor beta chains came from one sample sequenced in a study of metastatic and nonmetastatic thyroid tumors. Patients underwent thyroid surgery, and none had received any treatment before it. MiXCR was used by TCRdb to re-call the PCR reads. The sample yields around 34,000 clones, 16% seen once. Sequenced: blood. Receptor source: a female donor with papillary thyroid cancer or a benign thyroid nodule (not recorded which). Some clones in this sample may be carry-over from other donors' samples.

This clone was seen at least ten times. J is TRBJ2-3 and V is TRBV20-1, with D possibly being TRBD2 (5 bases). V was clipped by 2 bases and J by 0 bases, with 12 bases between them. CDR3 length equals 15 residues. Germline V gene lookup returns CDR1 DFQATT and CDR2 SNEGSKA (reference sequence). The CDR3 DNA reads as TGCAGTGCTAGACCGCTAGCCGCTAGCACAGATACGCAGTATTTT. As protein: CSARPLAASTDTQYF.

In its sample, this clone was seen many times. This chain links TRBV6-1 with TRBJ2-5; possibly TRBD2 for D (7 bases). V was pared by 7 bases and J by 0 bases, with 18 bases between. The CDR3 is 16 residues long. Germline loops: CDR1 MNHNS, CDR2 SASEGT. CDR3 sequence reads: CASISGASGNQETQYF. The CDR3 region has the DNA TGTGCCAGCATCTCAGGGGCTAGCGGCAACCAAGAGACCCAGTACTTC.

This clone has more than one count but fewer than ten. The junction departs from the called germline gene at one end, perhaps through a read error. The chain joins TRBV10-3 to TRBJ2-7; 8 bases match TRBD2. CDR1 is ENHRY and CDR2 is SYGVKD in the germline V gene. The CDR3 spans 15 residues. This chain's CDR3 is CAISESSGIPYDQYF. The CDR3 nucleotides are TGTGCCATCAGTGAGAGTAGCGGGATACCCTACGATCAGTACTTC.

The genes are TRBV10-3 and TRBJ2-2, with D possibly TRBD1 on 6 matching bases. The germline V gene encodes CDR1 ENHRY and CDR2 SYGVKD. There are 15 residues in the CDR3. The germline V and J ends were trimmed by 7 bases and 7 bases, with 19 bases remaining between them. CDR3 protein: CAIIQGLDYVGELFF. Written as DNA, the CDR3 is TGTGCCATCATCCAGGGGCTTGACTACGTCGGGGAGCTGTTTTTT.

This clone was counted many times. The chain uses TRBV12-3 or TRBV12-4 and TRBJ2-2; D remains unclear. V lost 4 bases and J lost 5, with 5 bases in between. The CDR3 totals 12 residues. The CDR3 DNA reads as TGTGCCAGCAGTTCAGGTACCGGGGAGCTGTTTTTT. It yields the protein CASSSGTGELFF.

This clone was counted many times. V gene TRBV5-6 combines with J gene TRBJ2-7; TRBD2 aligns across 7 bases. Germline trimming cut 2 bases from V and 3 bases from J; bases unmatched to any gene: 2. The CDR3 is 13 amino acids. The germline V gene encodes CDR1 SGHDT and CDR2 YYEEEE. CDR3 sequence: CASSLSGVYEQYF. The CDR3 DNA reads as TGTGCCAGCAGCTTAAGCGGGGTCTACGAGCAGTACTTC.

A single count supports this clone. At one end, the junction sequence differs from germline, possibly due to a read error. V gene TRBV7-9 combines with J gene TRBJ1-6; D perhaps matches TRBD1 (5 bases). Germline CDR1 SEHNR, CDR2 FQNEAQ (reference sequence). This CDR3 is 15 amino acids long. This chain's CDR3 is CASRTRPGNNSPLHF. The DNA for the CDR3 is TGTGCCAGCAGAACCCGCCCAGGGAATAATTCACCCCTACACTTT.

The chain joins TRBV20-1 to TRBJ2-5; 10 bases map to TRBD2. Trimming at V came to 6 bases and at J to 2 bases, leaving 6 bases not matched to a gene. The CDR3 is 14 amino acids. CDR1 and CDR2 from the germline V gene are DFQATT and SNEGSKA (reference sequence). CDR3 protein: CSAPSGGHQETQYF. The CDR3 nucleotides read TGCAGTGCCCCTAGCGGGGGACATCAAGAGACCCAGTACTTC.

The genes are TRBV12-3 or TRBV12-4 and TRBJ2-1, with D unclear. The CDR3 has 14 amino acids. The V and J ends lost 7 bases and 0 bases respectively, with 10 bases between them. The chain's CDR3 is CASMGAFSYNEQFF. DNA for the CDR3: TGTGCCAGCATGGGTGCTTTCTCCTACAATGAGCAGTTCTTC.

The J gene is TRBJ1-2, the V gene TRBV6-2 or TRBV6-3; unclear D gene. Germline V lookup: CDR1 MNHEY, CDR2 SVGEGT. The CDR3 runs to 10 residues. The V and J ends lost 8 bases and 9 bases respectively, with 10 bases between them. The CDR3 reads CASCRYCYTF. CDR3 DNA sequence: TGTGCCAGCTGCAGGTATTGCTACACCTTC.

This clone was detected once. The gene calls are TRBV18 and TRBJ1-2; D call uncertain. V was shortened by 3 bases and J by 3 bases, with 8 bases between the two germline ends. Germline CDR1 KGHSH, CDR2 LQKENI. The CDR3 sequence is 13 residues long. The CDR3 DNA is TGTGCCAGCTCACCGTGTGCATACTATGGCTACACCTTC. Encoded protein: CASSPCAYYGYTF.

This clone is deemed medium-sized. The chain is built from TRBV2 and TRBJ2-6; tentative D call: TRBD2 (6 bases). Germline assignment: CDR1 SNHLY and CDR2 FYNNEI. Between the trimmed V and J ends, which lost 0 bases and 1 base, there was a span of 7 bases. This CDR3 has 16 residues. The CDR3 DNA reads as TGTGCCAGCAGTGAAGCCGGAGGGTCTGGGGCCAACGTCCTGACTTTC. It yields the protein CASSEAGGSGANVLTF.

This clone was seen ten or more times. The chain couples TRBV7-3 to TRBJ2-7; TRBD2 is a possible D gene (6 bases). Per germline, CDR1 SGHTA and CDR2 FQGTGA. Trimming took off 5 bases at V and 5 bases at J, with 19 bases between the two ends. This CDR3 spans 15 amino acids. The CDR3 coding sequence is TGTGCCAGCAGCCCAACGCCAGGGACTTTGGACGAGCAGTACTTC. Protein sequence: CASSPTPGTLDEQYF. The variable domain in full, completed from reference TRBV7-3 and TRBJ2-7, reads GAGVSQTPSNKVTEKGKYVELRCDPISGHTALYWYRQSLGQGPEFLIYFQGTGAADDSGLPNDRFFAVRPEGSVSTLKIQRTERGDSAVYLCASSPTPGTLDEQYFGPGTRLTVT.

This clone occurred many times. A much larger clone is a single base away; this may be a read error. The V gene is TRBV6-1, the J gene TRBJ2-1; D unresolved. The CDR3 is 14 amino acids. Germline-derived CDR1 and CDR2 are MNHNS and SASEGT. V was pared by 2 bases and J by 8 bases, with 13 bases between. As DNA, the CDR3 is TGTGCCAGCAGTGAACAGGTCCCATGGTATGAGCAGTTCTTC. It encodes CASSEQVPWYEQFF.

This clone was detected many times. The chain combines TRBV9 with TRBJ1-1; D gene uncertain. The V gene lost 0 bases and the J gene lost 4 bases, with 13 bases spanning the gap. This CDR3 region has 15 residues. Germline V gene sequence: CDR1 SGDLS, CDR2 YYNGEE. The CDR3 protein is CASSVDPGKGTEAFF. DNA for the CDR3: TGTGCCAGCAGCGTAGATCCCGGCAAAGGCACTGAAGCTTTCTTT. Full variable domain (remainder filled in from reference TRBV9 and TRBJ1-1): DSGVTQTPKHLITATGQRVTLRCSPRSGDLSVYWYQQSLDQGLQFLIQYYNGEERAKGNILERFSAQQFPDLHSELNLSSLELGDSALYFCASSVDPGKGTEAFFGQGTRLTVV.

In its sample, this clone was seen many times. The CDR3 coding sequence is TGTGCCAGCAGCTTATTTGGGGTGCAAGGCGAAAAACTGTTTTTT. Its translation: CASSLFGVQGEKLFF. The rearrangement joins TRBV7-6 to TRBJ1-4; D gene ambiguous. The V and J ends lost 2 bases and 8 bases respectively, with 15 bases between them. The length of the CDR3 is 15 residues. In germline, CDR1 is SGHVS, CDR2 FNYEAQ.